This TCR beta chain was sequenced for a study of lymphopenia after photon versus proton radiotherapy. Study-level results: After lymphocyte nadir, photon-treated repertoires showed oligoclonal expansion, especially CD8+ Temra. Proton therapy kept repertoires fairly stable, unlike photons, which gained effector/memory cells.

Sequencing was performed with immunoSEQ multiplex PCR; in TCRdb, only in-frame clones are kept and a portion is missing. This table has 75,000 or so clones, about 83% appearing once. Of note for this clone: The antigen is unknown.

The sample was peripheral blood, taken from a patient treated with proton-based radiotherapy. The sequence derives from a man between 60 and 75 years old with pancreatic cancer.

CDR3 amino acids: CASSQLFDLSGNTIYF. The DNA for the CDR3 is TGTGCCAGCAGCCAGCTTTTTGACCTCTCTGGAAACACCATATATTTT. The chain joins TRBV14 to TRBJ1-3; no clear D. Trimming left V 3 bases short and J 0 bases short, with 12 bases between. CDR3 length: 16 residues. Germline V gene sequence: CDR1 SGHDN, CDR2 FVKESK.